These 8 T cell receptor beta chains originate from one sample sequenced in a study of CD8+CD57+ T cells in acquired aplastic anemia. It was genomic DNA that served as the template for profiling TCR beta VDJ and CDR3. One entry per CDR3 protein, called by TCRdb with MiXCR from the reads. Of about 180,000 distinct CDR3 sequences detected, around 50% appear once; the ten largest clones hold approximately 13%. Patients picked for sequencing had shown CD8+CD57+ cell expansion detected by flow cytometry. The material sequenced was sorted CD4+, CD8+, or CD8+CD57+ T cells (not recorded which) from PBMCs. The origin of the receptors is a human donor with aplastic anemia.

This clonotype was picked up many times. The chain recombines TRBV24-1 with TRBJ2-2, with 10 positions matching TRBD1. The CDR3 length is 17 residues. Germline CDR1 and CDR2: KGHDR and SFDVKD. The trim removed 9 bases at V and 10 bases at J, leaving 19 bases unmatched. The CDR3, as DNA: TGTGCCACCGGAAGTCGCTTAGGGACAGGGGCCCCTCTGGAGCTGTTTTTT. This gives the protein CATGSRLGTGAPLELFF.

This chain joins TRBV29-1 and TRBJ2-3; no firm D call. Germline V gene data show CDR1 as SQVTM and CDR2 as ANQGSEA. Trimming removed 2 bases from V and 2 bases from J, with 5 bases in between. This CDR3 spans 12 amino acids. CDR3 in amino acids: CSVEQNTDTQYF. CDR3 bases: TGCAGCGTTGAACAGAACACAGATACGCAGTATTTT.

This clonotype has only a few counts. The chain couples TRBV7-2 to TRBJ2-7; tentatively, D is TRBD2 (6 bases). V was pared by 5 bases and J by 3 bases, with 8 bases between. This CDR3 comprises 12 residues. The V gene's germline CDR1 is SGHTA and CDR2 FQGNSA. This chain's CDR3 is CASSKEGYEQYF. In DNA, the CDR3 is TGTGCCAGCAGCAAGGAGGGCTACGAGCAGTACTTC.

This clonotype has a count of ten or more. V and J are TRBV7-9 and TRBJ2-3; 8 bases agree with TRBD1. Germline V gene data show CDR1 as SEHNR and CDR2 as FQNEAQ (reference sequence). After removal of 8 bases from V and 5 bases from J, the junction contained 9 bases not matched to a gene. This CDR3 has 14 amino acids. The CDR3 DNA is TGTGCCAGCGACGCACAGGGGGGAGGAGATACGCAGTATTTT. Translating gives CASDAQGGGDTQYF.

With respect to this clonotype: Since the CDR3 does not end with the conserved phenylalanine or tryptophan, this likely comes from a read error. The genes are TRBV20-1 and TRBJ2-1; TRBD2 matches 8 bases. CDR1 and CDR2 from the germline V gene are DFQATT and SNEGSKA (reference sequence). The V and J ends lost 1 base and 9 bases, in that order; junction bases with no gene match: 11. The CDR3 has 15 amino acids. The CDR3 protein is CSARAPSERGTEQFS. The CDR3 DNA sequence: TGCAGTGCTAGAGCCCCCTCAGAGCGGGGGACTGAGCAGTTCTCC.

This clonotype has at least ten counts. The chain uses TRBV7-9 and TRBJ2-7; D uncertain. CDR1 is SEHNR, CDR2 FQNEAQ, per germline (reference sequence). V lost 1 base to trimming and J lost 7 bases, with 14 bases between them. The CDR3 totals 14 residues. CDR3 sequence reads: CASSLEGRAREQYF. Written as DNA, the CDR3 is TGTGCCAGCAGCTTAGAGGGTCGAGCGCGGGAGCAGTACTTC.

Remarks on this clonotype: At one end, the junction sequence differs from germline, possibly due to a read error. V and J are TRBV20-1 and TRBJ2-7; 7 nucleotides line up with TRBD2. Germline values: CDR1 DFQATT, CDR2 SNEGSKA (reference sequence). This CDR3 has 15 residues. The CDR3 sequence: CSARDEQRDFYGQYF. The CDR3 DNA is TGCAGTGCTAGAGATGAGCAGCGGGATTTCTACGGGCAGTACTTC.

Concerning this clonotype: In this CDR3 the conserved last residue, phenylalanine or tryptophan, is missing, so a read error is likely. Because the CDR3's place on the DNA is in doubt, the DNA is left out and the CDR3 is given as listed by TCRdb. The J gene is TRBJ2-3, the V gene TRBV3-1; the table names TRBD1, a call not compared with the DNA. From germline, CDR1 is LGHDT and CDR2 YNNKEL (reference sequence). Ends included, the CDR3 has 14 residues. The CDR3 is CASSLAAPTSTQYS.